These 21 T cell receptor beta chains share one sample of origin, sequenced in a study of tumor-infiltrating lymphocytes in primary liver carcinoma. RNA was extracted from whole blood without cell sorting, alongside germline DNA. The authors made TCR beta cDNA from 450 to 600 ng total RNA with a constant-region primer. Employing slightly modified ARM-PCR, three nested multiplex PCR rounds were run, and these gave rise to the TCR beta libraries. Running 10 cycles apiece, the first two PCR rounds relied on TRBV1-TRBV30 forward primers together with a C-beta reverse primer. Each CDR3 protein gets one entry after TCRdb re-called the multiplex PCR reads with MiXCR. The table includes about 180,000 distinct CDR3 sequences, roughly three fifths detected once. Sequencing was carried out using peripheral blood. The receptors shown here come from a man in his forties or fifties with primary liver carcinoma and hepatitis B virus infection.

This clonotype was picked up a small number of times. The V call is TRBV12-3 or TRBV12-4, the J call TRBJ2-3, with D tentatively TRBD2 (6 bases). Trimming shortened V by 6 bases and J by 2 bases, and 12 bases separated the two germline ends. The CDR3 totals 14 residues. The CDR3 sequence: CASRERAHTDTQYF. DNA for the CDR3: TGTGCCAGCAGGGAGCGGGCCCACACAGATACGCAGTATTTT.

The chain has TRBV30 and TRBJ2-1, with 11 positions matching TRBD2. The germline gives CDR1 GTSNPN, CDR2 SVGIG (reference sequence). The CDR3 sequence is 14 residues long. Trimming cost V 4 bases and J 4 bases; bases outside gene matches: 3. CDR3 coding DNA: TGTGCCTGGATTCTAGCGGGGGGATACAATGAGCAGTTCTTC. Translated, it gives CAWILAGGYNEQFF.

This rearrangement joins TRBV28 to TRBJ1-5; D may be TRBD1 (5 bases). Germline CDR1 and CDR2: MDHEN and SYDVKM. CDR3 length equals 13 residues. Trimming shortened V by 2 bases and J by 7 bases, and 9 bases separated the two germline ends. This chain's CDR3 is CASSLPGGQPQHF. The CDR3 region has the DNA TGTGCCAGCAGTTTACCCGGGGGGCAGCCCCAGCATTTT.

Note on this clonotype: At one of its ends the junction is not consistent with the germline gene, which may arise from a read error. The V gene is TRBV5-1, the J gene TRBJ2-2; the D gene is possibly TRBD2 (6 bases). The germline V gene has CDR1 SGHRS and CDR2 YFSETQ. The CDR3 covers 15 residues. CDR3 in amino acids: CARSYFRDSTGELFF. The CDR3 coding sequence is TGCGCCCGCAGTTATTTCCGGGACTCGACCGGGGAGCTGTTTTTT.

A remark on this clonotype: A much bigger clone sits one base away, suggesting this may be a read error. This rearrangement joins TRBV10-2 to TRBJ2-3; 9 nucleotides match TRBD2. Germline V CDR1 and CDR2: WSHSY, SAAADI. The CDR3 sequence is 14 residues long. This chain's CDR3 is CASSGTSDTDMQYF. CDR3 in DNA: TGCGCCAGCAGTGGGACTAGCGACACAGATATGCAGTATTTT.

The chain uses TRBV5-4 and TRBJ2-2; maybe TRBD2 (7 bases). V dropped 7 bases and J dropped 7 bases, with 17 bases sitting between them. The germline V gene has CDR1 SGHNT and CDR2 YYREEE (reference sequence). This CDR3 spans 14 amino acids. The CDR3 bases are TGTGCCAGCCACCGCTCGGGGGGCTACGGGGAGCTGTTTTTT. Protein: CASHRSGGYGELFF.

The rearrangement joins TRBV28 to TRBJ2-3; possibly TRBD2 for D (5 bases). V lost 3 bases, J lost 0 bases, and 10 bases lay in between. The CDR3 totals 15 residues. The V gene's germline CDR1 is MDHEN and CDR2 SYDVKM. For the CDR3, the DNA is TGTGCCAGCAGTTTTCGGGGATATAGCACAGATACGCAGTATTTT. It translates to CASSFRGYSTDTQYF.

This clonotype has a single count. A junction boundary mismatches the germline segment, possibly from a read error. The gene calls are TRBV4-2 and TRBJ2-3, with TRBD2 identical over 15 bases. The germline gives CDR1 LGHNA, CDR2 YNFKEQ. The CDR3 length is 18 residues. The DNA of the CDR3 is TGTGCCAGCAACCAAACCGGGACTAGCGGGGGGAGCACAGATACGCAGTATTTT. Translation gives CASNQTGTSGGSTDTQYF.

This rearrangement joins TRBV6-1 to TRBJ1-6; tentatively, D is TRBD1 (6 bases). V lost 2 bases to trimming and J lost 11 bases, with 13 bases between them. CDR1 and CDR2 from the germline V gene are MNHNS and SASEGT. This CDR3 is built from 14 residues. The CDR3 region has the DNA TGTGCCAGCAGTGAACTAGACGGGGGCCCACCCCTCCACTTT. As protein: CASSELDGGPPLHF.

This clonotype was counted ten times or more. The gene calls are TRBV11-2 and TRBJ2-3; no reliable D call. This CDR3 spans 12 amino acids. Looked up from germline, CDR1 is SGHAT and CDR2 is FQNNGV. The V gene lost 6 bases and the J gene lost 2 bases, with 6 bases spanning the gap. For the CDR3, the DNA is TGTGCCAGCAGTTGGTACACAGATACGCAGTATTTT. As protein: CASSWYTDTQYF.

Here the CDR3 reads CASVSHYSSLGGYTF. CDR3 sequence (DNA): TGTGCCAGCGTCTCCCACTACAGTTCCCTTGGCGGCTACACCTTC. This chain links TRBV6-1 with TRBJ1-2; D remains ambiguous. V lost 8 bases, J lost 8 bases, and 24 bases lay in between. CDR1 and CDR2 (germline): MNHNS, SASEGT. The length of the CDR3 is 15 residues.

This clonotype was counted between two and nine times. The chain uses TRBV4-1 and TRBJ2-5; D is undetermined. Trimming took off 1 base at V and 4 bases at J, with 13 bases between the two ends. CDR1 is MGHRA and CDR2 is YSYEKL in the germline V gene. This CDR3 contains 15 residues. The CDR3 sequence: CASSQVGVGAETQYF. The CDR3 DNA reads TGCGCCAGCAGCCAAGTTGGTGTGGGCGCAGAGACCCAGTACTTC.

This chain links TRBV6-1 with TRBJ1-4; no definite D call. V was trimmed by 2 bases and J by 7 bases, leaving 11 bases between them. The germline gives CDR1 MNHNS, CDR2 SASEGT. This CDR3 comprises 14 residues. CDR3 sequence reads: CASSESPGSEKLFF. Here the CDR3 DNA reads TGTGCCAGCAGTGAAAGCCCAGGTTCTGAAAAACTGTTTTTT.

The CDR3 region has the DNA TGTGCCAGCAGTTTAGTCGGTAGCAGGAGCTCCTACAATGAGCAGTTCTTC. Translation gives CASSLVGSRSSYNEQFF. The chain joins TRBV12-3 or TRBV12-4 to TRBJ2-1; D is ambiguous. V was clipped by 1 base and J by 0 bases, with 13 bases between them. The CDR3 totals 17 residues.

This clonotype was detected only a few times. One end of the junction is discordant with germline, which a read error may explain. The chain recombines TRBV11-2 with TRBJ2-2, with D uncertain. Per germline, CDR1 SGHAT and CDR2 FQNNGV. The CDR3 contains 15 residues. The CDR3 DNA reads TGTGCTAGCACCTTAGACCCTACATCGTCGGGGGAGCTGTTTTTT. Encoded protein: CASTLDPTSSGELFF.

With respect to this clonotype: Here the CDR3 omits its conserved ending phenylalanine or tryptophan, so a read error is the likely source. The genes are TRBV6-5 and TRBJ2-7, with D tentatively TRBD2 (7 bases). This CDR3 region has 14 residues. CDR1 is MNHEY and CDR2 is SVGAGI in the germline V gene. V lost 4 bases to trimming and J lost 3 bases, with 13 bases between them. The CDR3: CASSWGGGDYEQYS. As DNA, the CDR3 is TGTGCCAGCAGTTGGGGGGGCGGGGACTACGAGCAGTACTCC.

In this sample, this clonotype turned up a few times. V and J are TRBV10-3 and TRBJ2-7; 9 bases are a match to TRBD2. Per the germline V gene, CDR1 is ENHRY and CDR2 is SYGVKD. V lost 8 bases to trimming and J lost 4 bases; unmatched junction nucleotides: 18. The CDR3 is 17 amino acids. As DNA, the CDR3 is TGTGCCATCCCTGATCCCCCATCTAGCGGGATTTCTTACGAGCAGTACTTC. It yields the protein CAIPDPPSSGISYEQYF.

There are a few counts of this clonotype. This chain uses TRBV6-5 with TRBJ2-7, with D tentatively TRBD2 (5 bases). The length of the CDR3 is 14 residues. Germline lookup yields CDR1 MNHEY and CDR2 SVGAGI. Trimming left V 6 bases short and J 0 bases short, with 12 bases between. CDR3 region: CASSRDYHSYEQYF. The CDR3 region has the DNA TGTGCCAGCAGCAGAGACTACCACTCCTACGAGCAGTACTTC.

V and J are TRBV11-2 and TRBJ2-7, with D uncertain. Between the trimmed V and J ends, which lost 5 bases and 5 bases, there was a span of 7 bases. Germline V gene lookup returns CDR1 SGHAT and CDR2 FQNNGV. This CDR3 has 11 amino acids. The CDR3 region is CASSHPDEQYF. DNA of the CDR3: TGTGCCAGCAGCCACCCGGACGAGCAGTACTTC.

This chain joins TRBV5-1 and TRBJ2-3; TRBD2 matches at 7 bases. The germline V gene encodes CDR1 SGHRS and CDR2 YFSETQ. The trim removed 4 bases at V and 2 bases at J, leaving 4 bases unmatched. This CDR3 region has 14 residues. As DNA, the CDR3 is TGCGCCAGCAGCGGCGGGACTAACACAGATACGCAGTATTTT. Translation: CASSGGTNTDTQYF.

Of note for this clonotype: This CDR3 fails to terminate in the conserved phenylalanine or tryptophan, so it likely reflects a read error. CDR3 sequence (DNA): TGTGCCAGCAGTTACTCAGGACTAGCGGGCACGGATACGCAGTATTAT. Residues: CASSYSGLAGTDTQYY. This chain links TRBV6-9 with TRBJ2-3; 11 bases align to TRBD2. CDR1 and CDR2 from the germline V gene are MNHGY and SVAAGI. The CDR3 loop spans 16 amino acids.